This is a list of T cell receptor beta chains from one sample in a study of regulatory T cells in long-lasting Graves disease. TCRdb called the multiplex PCR reads again in MiXCR, with one record for every CDR3 protein. The sample yields about 560,000 distinct CDR3 sequences, 15% to 20% seen once. This same sample was also taken into another study, of T cells in Graves' hyperthyroidism and ophthalmopathy.

Source: peripheral blood mononuclear cells (PBMCs), taken at new diagnosis, from a patient treated with antithyroid drugs. The receptors come from a man younger than 30 with Graves disease. The CDR3 runs from the conserved cysteine through the conserved F or W. Fields, in order: CDR3 DNA, CDR3 protein, V gene, clone size, D gene, J gene. A D gene is named only where the DNA matches it firmly. Where a row states a size, it is once, few, many or the class of an expanded clone; other rows omit it.

CDR3 DNA: TGTGCCAGCAGCCCCGGGACAGGGTGGTCTTGGCCCCAGCATTTT; CDR3 protein: CASSPGTGWSWPQHF; V gene: TRBV6-1; clone size: few; D gene: TRBD1; J gene: TRBJ1-5
CDR3 DNA: TGTGCCTGGAGTGTAGGAACAACAGTACCTAACTATGGCTACACCTTC; CDR3 protein: CAWSVGTTVPNYGYTF; V gene: TRBV30; clone size: few; D gene: -; J gene: TRBJ1-2
CDR3 DNA: TGTGCCAGCAGCACTAAGGCCAGGGGGCGCGGGGATGGCTACACCTTC; CDR3 protein: CASSTKARGRGDGYTF; V gene: TRBV7-6; clone size: -; D gene: TRBD1; J gene: TRBJ1-2
CDR3 DNA: TGTGCCAGCACTGAAAACAGGGAGAACACTGAAGCTTTCTTT; CDR3 protein: CASTENRENTEAFF; V gene: TRBV28; clone size: many; D gene: -; J gene: TRBJ1-1
CDR3 DNA: TGCGCCAGCACCCCTAGCGGGAGCTCCTACAATGAGCAGTTCTTC; CDR3 protein: CASTPSGSSYNEQFF; V gene: TRBV5-1; clone size: -; D gene: TRBD2; J gene: TRBJ2-1
CDR3 DNA: TGTGCCACCGTTCCTGGACAGGCCCACTACGAGCAGTACTTC; CDR3 protein: CATVPGQAHYEQYF; V gene: TRBV6-1; clone size: many; D gene: TRBD1; J gene: TRBJ2-7
CDR3 DNA: TGTGCCAGCAGATACACAGGGGTGCAACCCTACGAGCAGTACTTC; CDR3 protein: CASRYTGVQPYEQYF; V gene: TRBV6-1; clone size: -; D gene: TRBD1; J gene: TRBJ2-7
CDR3 DNA: TGCAGTGTCCTGAGAGCGACGGAGCAGTACTTC; CDR3 protein: CSVLRATEQYF; V gene: TRBV20-1; clone size: many; D gene: -; J gene: TRBJ2-7
CDR3 DNA: TGTGCCAGCAGCCCCGGATGGACTATCCCATCAACCGATACGCAGTATTTT; CDR3 protein: CASSPGWTIPSTDTQYF; V gene: TRBV14; clone size: many; D gene: -; J gene: TRBJ2-3
CDR3 DNA: TGTGCCAGCAGGATCACTAGCGGTGAGCAGTTCTTC; CDR3 protein: CASRITSGEQFF; V gene: TRBV2; clone size: few; D gene: TRBD2; J gene: TRBJ2-1
CDR3 DNA: TGTGCCAGCAGTTACACCCCATCGAGACAGTTTCCGAACACTGAAGCTTTCTTT; CDR3 protein: CASSYTPSRQFPNTEAFF; V gene: TRBV6-2/TRBV6-3; clone size: many; D gene: -; J gene: TRBJ1-1
CDR3 DNA: TGTGCCAGCAGCTCCCTGGAAAGCATGAACACTGAAGCTTTCTTT; CDR3 protein: CASSSLESMNTEAFF; V gene: TRBV7-9; clone size: -; D gene: -; J gene: TRBJ1-1
CDR3 DNA: TGTGCCAGCAGCCAAGGACGGACGGCTTCTAATGAAAAACTGTTTTTT; CDR3 protein: CASSQGRTASNEKLFF; V gene: TRBV3-1; clone size: many; D gene: -; J gene: TRBJ1-4
CDR3 DNA: TGTGCCAGCGCCCGCGATAGCAATCAGCCCCAGCATTTT; CDR3 protein: CASARDSNQPQHF; V gene: TRBV12-3/TRBV12-4; clone size: many; D gene: -; J gene: TRBJ1-5
CDR3 DNA: TGCGCCAGCAGCCCCCATACGGCTAGCGAGGCAGATACGCAGTATTTT; CDR3 protein: CASSPHTASEADTQYF; V gene: TRBV4-1; clone size: few; D gene: -; J gene: TRBJ2-3
CDR3 DNA: TGTGCCTGGAGTAATGCGCCAGGCCTGGTAGCTTTCTTT; CDR3 protein: CAWSNAPGLVAFF; V gene: TRBV30; clone size: many; D gene: -; J gene: TRBJ1-1
CDR3 DNA: TGTGCCAGCAGCGATGCCGGGACAGGGAACACCGGGGAGCTGTTTTTT; CDR3 protein: CASSDAGTGNTGELFF; V gene: TRBV9; clone size: -; D gene: TRBD1; J gene: TRBJ2-2
CDR3 DNA: TGTGCCAGCAGTTCCCGACTAGCCGGGCCCGCAGATACGCAGTATTTT; CDR3 protein: CASSSRLAGPADTQYF; V gene: TRBV2; clone size: -; D gene: TRBD2; J gene: TRBJ2-3
CDR3 DNA: TGCAGTGCTAGCTACGACCGCGACTCTGGAAACACCATATATTTT; CDR3 protein: CSASYDRDSGNTIYF; V gene: TRBV20-1; clone size: few; D gene: -; J gene: TRBJ1-3
CDR3 DNA: TGCGCCAGCAGCTCGGACACTCAAGAGACCCAGTACTTC; CDR3 protein: CASSSDTQETQYF; V gene: TRBV5-1; clone size: -; D gene: -; J gene: TRBJ2-5
CDR3 DNA: TGTGCCAGCAGCATACCCAATACCCCAGAGACCCAGTACTTC; CDR3 protein: CASSIPNTPETQYF; V gene: TRBV28; clone size: many; D gene: -; J gene: TRBJ2-5
CDR3 DNA: TGCAGTGCTAGCCCCATCCCGGATACCTATAATTCACCCCTCCACTTT; CDR3 protein: CSASPIPDTYNSPLHF; V gene: TRBV20-1; clone size: few; D gene: -; J gene: TRBJ1-6
CDR3 DNA: TGTGCCAGCAGCGTTGCTAGCCGAAGCACAGATACGCAGTATTTT; CDR3 protein: CASSVASRSTDTQYF; V gene: TRBV9; clone size: few; D gene: -; J gene: TRBJ2-3
CDR3 DNA: TGTGCCAGCAGCTCCACCCCCACTAGCCCTAGCACAGATACGCAGTATTTT; CDR3 protein: CASSSTPTSPSTDTQYF; V gene: TRBV2; clone size: -; D gene: -; J gene: TRBJ2-3
CDR3 DNA: TGTGCCAGCAGTGAAGCGCTCGGGACTAATTCACCCCTCCACTTT; CDR3 protein: CASSEALGTNSPLHF; V gene: TRBV2; clone size: -; D gene: -; J gene: TRBJ1-6
CDR3 DNA: TGTGCCAGCAGCTCCCGGGACGGTACGAACACCGGGGAGCTGTTTTTT; CDR3 protein: CASSSRDGTNTGELFF; V gene: TRBV11-3; clone size: many; D gene: -; J gene: TRBJ2-2
CDR3 DNA: TGTGCCACCCGTCTCGGAACCCGGGAGCTGTTTTTT; CDR3 protein: CATRLGTRELFF; V gene: TRBV2; clone size: few; D gene: -; J gene: TRBJ2-2
CDR3 DNA: TGCAGTGCTAGCGCGGGAATTAGCACAGATACGCAGTATTTT; CDR3 protein: CSASAGISTDTQYF; V gene: TRBV20-1; clone size: few; D gene: -; J gene: TRBJ2-3
CDR3 DNA: TGTGCCAGCAGCTTAATCCATCAGACGAACACCGGGGAACTGTTTTTT; CDR3 protein: CASSLIHQTNTGELFF; V gene: TRBV7-8; clone size: few; D gene: -; J gene: TRBJ2-2
CDR3 DNA: TGTGCCAGCAGTTACTTCGACGGGTACTACACTGAAGCTTTCTTT; CDR3 protein: CASSYFDGYYTEAFF; V gene: TRBV6-2/TRBV6-3; clone size: few; D gene: -; J gene: TRBJ1-1
CDR3 DNA: TGTGCCAGCAGTGAAGCAGCAGTGCCTTCTAACTATGGCTACACCTTC; CDR3 protein: CASSEAAVPSNYGYTF; V gene: TRBV6-1; clone size: many; D gene: -; J gene: TRBJ1-2
CDR3 DNA: TGTGCCAGCAGCGCCGGGTCCAACACCGGGGAGCTGTTTTTT; CDR3 protein: CASSAGSNTGELFF; V gene: TRBV12-3/TRBV12-4; clone size: -; D gene: -; J gene: TRBJ2-2
CDR3 DNA: TGTGCCAGCAGCTTAGATCCGGGGCCAGATACGCAGTATTTT; CDR3 protein: CASSLDPGPDTQYF; V gene: TRBV11-2; clone size: many; D gene: -; J gene: TRBJ2-3
CDR3 DNA: TGTGCCAGCAGTGGGCTTGGACAGGGTGAGGAAAAACTGTTTTTT; CDR3 protein: CASSGLGQGEEKLFF; V gene: TRBV2; clone size: many; D gene: TRBD1; J gene: TRBJ1-4
CDR3 DNA: TGTGCCAGCAGCTTGAATCTGGATTCCTACAATGAGCAGTTCTTC; CDR3 protein: CASSLNLDSYNEQFF; V gene: TRBV5-4; clone size: few; D gene: -; J gene: TRBJ2-1
CDR3 DNA: TGTGCCAGCAGTCCAGGGGTTGGGGGAAACACCATATATTTT; CDR3 protein: CASSPGVGGNTIYF; V gene: TRBV12-3/TRBV12-4; clone size: many; D gene: -; J gene: TRBJ1-3
CDR3 DNA: TGTGCCAGCAGTGTTAGCTGGGACAAAGGGTATTTT; CDR3 protein: CASSVSWDKGYF; V gene: TRBV7-2; clone size: -; D gene: -; J gene: TRBJ2-3
CDR3 DNA: TGTGCCAGCAGCAAAGAGGGGAGTTACAATCAGCCCCAGCATTTT; CDR3 protein: CASSKEGSYNQPQHF; V gene: TRBV6-1; clone size: many; D gene: -; J gene: TRBJ1-5
CDR3 DNA: TGTGCCAGCAGCCGAAGGCAGAACAAACTGAACACTGAAGCTTTCTTT; CDR3 protein: CASSRRQNKLNTEAFF; V gene: TRBV7-9; clone size: -; D gene: -; J gene: TRBJ1-1
CDR3 DNA: TGTGCCAGCAGTTCCGGGACAGGGGGCAGTGGCTACACCTTC; CDR3 protein: CASSSGTGGSGYTF; V gene: TRBV28; clone size: few; D gene: TRBD1; J gene: TRBJ1-2
CDR3 DNA: TGTGCCAGCAGGTTGCCAGGGGATGAGACCCAGTACTTC; CDR3 protein: CASRLPGDETQYF; V gene: TRBV7-9; clone size: -; D gene: -; J gene: TRBJ2-5
CDR3 DNA: TGTGCCAGCAGTTTAGCCGACGGGGGGGAGACCCAGTACTTC; CDR3 protein: CASSLADGGETQYF; V gene: TRBV12-3/TRBV12-4; clone size: many; D gene: TRBD2; J gene: TRBJ2-5
CDR3 DNA: TGTGCCAGCAGGTATACTAGCGGGAGTTCCACCGGGGAGCTGTTTTTT; CDR3 protein: CASRYTSGSSTGELFF; V gene: TRBV2; clone size: many; D gene: TRBD2; J gene: TRBJ2-2
CDR3 DNA: TGTGCCAGCAGCCCCCAAGGGGACGAGCAGTTCTTC; CDR3 protein: CASSPQGDEQFF; V gene: TRBV18; clone size: many; D gene: -; J gene: TRBJ2-1
CDR3 DNA: TGTGCCACCCTTCCGGGGAGGGGAGCTGGGGCCAACGTCCTGACTTTC; CDR3 protein: CATLPGRGAGANVLTF; V gene: TRBV6-1; clone size: -; D gene: TRBD2; J gene: TRBJ2-6
CDR3 DNA: TGCAGTGCTGCCCCCGGGACAGGGGATCGTCAGCCCCAGCATTTT; CDR3 protein: CSAAPGTGDRQPQHF; V gene: TRBV20-1; clone size: few; D gene: TRBD1; J gene: TRBJ1-5
CDR3 DNA: TGTGTCAGCAGCCAAGGGTTTGGGCCCGACGTCCTCTACGAGCAGTACTTC; CDR3 protein: CVSSQGFGPDVLYEQYF; V gene: TRBV3-1; clone size: few; D gene: -; J gene: TRBJ2-7
CDR3 DNA: TGCGCCAGCAGCCCCTACGGGGACAGCGGGCTGATGAGCAATCAGCCCCAGCATTTT; CDR3 protein: CASSPYGDSGLMSNQPQHF; V gene: TRBV4-1; clone size: many; D gene: TRBD1; J gene: TRBJ1-5
CDR3 DNA: TGTGCCAGCAGTCGGGGACAGGGCGCCGGGGAGCTGTTTTTT; CDR3 protein: CASSRGQGAGELFF; V gene: TRBV6-1; clone size: few; D gene: TRBD1; J gene: TRBJ2-2
CDR3 DNA: TGCAGTGCTAGAGACTTGGGGTGGGGACAGCCCCAGCATTTT; CDR3 protein: CSARDLGWGQPQHF; V gene: TRBV20-1; clone size: many; D gene: -; J gene: TRBJ1-5
CDR3 DNA: TGTGCCAGCACCCTAGGGCAGGGGAGCAATCAGCCCCAGCATTTT; CDR3 protein: CASTLGQGSNQPQHF; V gene: TRBV12-3/TRBV12-4; clone size: many; D gene: -; J gene: TRBJ1-5
CDR3 DNA: TGTGCCAGCAGTTGGGGAGCGGACAATGAGCAGTTCTTC; CDR3 protein: CASSWGADNEQFF; V gene: TRBV27; clone size: -; D gene: -; J gene: TRBJ2-1
CDR3 DNA: TGTGCCAGCAGTTTAAACGTAGGATCGGGCCACGAGCAGTACTTC; CDR3 protein: CASSLNVGSGHEQYF; V gene: TRBV27; clone size: many; D gene: -; J gene: TRBJ2-7
CDR3 DNA: TGCAGTGCTGACGGGGAAATAAGCTCCTACGAGCAGTACTTC; CDR3 protein: CSADGEISSYEQYF; V gene: TRBV20-1; clone size: many; D gene: -; J gene: TRBJ2-7
CDR3 DNA: TGTGCCTGGCGTACAAAGGGACAGGGACTATACGAGCAGTACTTC; CDR3 protein: CAWRTKGQGLYEQYF; V gene: TRBV30; clone size: many; D gene: TRBD1; J gene: TRBJ2-7
CDR3 DNA: TGTGCCAGCAGTTTCGGGGTTTCAGGAAACACCATATATTTT; CDR3 protein: CASSFGVSGNTIYF; V gene: TRBV12-3/TRBV12-4; clone size: few; D gene: -; J gene: TRBJ1-3
CDR3 DNA: TGTGCCAGCAGCCAAGAAGACAGGGCGACTGAAGCTTTCTTT; CDR3 protein: CASSQEDRATEAFF; V gene: TRBV4-1; clone size: many; D gene: TRBD1; J gene: TRBJ1-1
CDR3 DNA: TGTGCCATCAGTGATTGGCTTTGGGATGGACAGACAGGGGGTAGGAGCTCCTATAATTCACCCCTCCACTTT; CDR3 protein: CAISDWLWDGQTGGRSSYNSPLHF; V gene: TRBV10-3; clone size: -; D gene: TRBD1; J gene: TRBJ1-6
CDR3 DNA: TGTGCCAGTAGTGACAGGGCTGTGCGTAATTCACCCCTCCACTTT; CDR3 protein: CASSDRAVRNSPLHF; V gene: TRBV19; clone size: -; D gene: TRBD1; J gene: TRBJ1-6